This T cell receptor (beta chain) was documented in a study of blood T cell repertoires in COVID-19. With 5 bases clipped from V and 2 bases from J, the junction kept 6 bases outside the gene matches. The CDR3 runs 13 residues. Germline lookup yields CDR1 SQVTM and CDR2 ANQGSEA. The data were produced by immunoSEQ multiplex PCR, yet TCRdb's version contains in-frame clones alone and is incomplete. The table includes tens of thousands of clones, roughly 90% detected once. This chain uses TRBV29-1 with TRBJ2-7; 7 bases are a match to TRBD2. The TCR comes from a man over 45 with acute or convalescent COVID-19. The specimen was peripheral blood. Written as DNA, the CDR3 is TGCAGCGTTTACAGCGGGGCTACCTACGAGCAGTACTTC. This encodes CSVYSGATYEQYF.